This TCR beta chain was identified in a study of human T cells and chemical hapten exposure. At the level of the study: A patient group, mainly female, showed alopecia areata, totalis or universalis.

Regarding time point: patch test 1, 2 weeks after DPC sensitization. Noted treatment: therapeutic diphenylcyclopropenone sensitization with weekly scalp DPC. Individual cDNA molecules each carried unique molecular identifiers attached by the library. TCRdb independently ran MiXCR on the RACE reads; one entry per CDR3 protein. The sample shows 75,000 to 100,000 distinct CDR3 sequences, roughly a tenth of them seen only once. This CDR3 region has 17 residues. Germline V gives CDR1 SGHVS, CDR2 FNYEAQ. The J segment lost 6 bases and the V segment lost 5 bases, leaving 6 bases of the junction unmatched. Notes on the study in general: Patch test score was positively correlated with the counts of PT1 expanded TCRs.

For this clonotype: Its antigen is undetermined.

The chain recombines TRBV7-6 with TRBJ2-2; 16 bases match TRBD2. The clonotype originates from a man aged 35-49 years with alopecia areata. Some clones in this sample may be carry-over from other donors' samples. The sample in question was whole blood, obtained in connection with sensitization to the hapten diphenylcyclopropenone (DPC). CDR3 loop: CASSSRGLAGGPGELFF. CDR3 nucleotides: TGTGCCAGCAGCAGCCGGGGACTAGCGGGAGGGCCCGGGGAGCTGTTTTTT.